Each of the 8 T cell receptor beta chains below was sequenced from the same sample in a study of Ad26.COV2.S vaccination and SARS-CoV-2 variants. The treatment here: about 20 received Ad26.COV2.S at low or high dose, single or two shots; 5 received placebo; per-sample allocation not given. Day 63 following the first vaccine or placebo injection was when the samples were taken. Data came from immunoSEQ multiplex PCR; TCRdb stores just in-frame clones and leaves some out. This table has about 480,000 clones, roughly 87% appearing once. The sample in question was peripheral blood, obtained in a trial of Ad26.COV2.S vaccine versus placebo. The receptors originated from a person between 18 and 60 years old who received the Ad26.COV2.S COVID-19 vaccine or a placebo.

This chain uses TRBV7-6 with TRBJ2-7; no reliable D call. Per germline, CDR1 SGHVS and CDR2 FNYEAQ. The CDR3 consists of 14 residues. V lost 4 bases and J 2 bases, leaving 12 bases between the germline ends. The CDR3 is CASSSPSAPYEQYF. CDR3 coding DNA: TGTGCCAGCAGCTCCCCCTCGGCCCCCTACGAGCAGTACTTC.

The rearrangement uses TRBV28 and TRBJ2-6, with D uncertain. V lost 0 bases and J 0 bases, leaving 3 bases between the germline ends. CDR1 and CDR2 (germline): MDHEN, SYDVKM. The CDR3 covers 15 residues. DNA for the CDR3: TGTGCCAGCAGTTTATGGGTCTCTGGGGCCAACGTCCTGACTTTC. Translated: CASSLWVSGANVLTF.

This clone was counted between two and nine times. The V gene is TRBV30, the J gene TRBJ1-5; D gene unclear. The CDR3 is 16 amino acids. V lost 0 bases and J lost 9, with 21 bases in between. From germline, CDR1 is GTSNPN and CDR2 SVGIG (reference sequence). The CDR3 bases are TGTGCCTGGAGTGTACATTCGGCGGGCCGATCAGGGCCCCAGCATTTT. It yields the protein CAWSVHSAGRSGPQHF.

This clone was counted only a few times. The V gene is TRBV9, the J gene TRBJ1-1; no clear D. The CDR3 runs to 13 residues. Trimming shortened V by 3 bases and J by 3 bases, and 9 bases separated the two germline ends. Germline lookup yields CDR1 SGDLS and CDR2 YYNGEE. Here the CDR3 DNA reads TGTGCCAGCAGCGCCACCATGTACACTGAAGCTTTCTTT. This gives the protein CASSATMYTEAFF.

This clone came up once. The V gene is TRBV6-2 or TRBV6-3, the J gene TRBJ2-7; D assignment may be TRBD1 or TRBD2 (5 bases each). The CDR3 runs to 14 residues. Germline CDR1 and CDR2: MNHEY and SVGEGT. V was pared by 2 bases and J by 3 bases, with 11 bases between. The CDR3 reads CASSYAGTHYEQYF. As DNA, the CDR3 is TGTGCCAGCAGTTACGCCGGGACCCACTACGAGCAGTACTTC.

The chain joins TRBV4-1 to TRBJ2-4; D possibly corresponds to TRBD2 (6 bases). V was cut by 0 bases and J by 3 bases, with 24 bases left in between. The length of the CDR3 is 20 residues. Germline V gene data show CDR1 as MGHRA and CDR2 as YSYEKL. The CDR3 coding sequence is TGCGCCAGCAGCCAAGAGGCGCCCCAGGGACGGGGGATCGGCAAAAACATTCAGTACTTC. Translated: CASSQEAPQGRGIGKNIQYF.

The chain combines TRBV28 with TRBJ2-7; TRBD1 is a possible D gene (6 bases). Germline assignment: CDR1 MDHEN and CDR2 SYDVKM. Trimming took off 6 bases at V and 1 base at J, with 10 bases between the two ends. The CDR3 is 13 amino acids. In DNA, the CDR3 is TGTGCCAGCAGAACCGGACAGTCCTACGAGCAGTACTTC. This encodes CASRTGQSYEQYF.

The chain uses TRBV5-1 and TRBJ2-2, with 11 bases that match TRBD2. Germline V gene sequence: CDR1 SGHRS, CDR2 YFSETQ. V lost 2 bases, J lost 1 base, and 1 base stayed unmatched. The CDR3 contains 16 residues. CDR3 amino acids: CASSLTSGRNTGELFF. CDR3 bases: TGCGCCAGCAGCTTAACTAGCGGGAGGAACACCGGGGAGCTGTTTTTT. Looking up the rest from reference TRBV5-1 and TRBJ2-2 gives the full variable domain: KAGVTQTPRYLIKTRGQQVTLSCSPISGHRSVSWYQQTPGQGLQFLFEYFSETQRNKGNFPGRFSGRQFSNSRSEMNVSTLELGDSALYLCASSLTSGRNTGELFFGEGSRLTVL.